This TCR beta chain stems from a study of blood T cells in healthy people across ages. General study findings and limits: Changes in expanded clonotypes were possibly confounded, as the CMV status of donors was unknown.

In germline, CDR1 is SGDLS, CDR2 YYNGEE. V lost 4 bases, J lost 1 base, and 11 bases lay in between. CDR3 size: 15 residues. About this clonotype itself: Antigen: not known.

A sample-barcoded 5' primer and a J-beta primer mix were used in a second PCR of roughly 6 to 11 cycles. TCRdb used MiXCR to reprocess the 5' RACE reads, holding one entry per CDR3 protein. The sample includes some 700,000 distinct CDR3 sequences, approximately 21% of them seen just once. Sequencing was done on a sample of blood. The chain is built from TRBV9 and TRBJ2-2; D might be TRBD2 (6 bases). The sequence was obtained from a man in his 70s in good health. CDR3: CASSLIAENTGELFF. CDR3 coding DNA: TGTGCCAGCAGCCTGATAGCGGAGAACACCGGGGAGCTGTTTTTT.